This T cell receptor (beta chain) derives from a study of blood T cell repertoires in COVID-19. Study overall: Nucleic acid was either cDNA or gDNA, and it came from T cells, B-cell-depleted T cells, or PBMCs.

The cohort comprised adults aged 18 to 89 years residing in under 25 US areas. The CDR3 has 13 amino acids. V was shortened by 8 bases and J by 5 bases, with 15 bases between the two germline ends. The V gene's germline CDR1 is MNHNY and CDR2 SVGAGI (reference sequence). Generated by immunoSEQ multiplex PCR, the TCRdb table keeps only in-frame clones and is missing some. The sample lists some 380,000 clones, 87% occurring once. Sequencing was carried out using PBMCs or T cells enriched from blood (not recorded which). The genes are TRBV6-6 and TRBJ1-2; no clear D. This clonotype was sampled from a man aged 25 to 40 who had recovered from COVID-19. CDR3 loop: CASGEGGVYGYTF. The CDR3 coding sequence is TGTGCCAGCGGAGAGGGCGGCGTTTATGGCTACACCTTC.